This T cell receptor (beta chain) was captured by sequencing in a study of cytomegalovirus exposure and HLA in healthy donors. Study summary: The roughly 130 validation repertoires used the same platform as the roughly 670 first-cohort repertoires (as reported by a later analysis).

Study-wide points: In vitro data verified a few CMV-associated chains as specific for CMV antigens. Most TCR sequences were seen very rarely across donors, but some public TCRs occurred in many. Overall, around 160 TCR beta chains were annotated as cytomegalovirus-associated.

Sequencing was performed with immunoSEQ multiplex PCR; in TCRdb, only in-frame clones are kept and a portion is missing. The repertoire has about 66,000 clones, approximately 96% of them found once; the top ten carry around 1.6%. Trimming cost V 2 bases and J 0 bases, with 7 bases left between them. Per the germline V gene, CDR1 is SGHKS and CDR2 is YYEKEE (reference sequence). The CDR3 totals 14 residues. About this clone itself: The antigen remains unidentified.

This chain joins TRBV5-5 and TRBJ2-3, with TRBD2 as a possible D gene (5 bases). Sequenced sample: PBMCs. The receptor's source is a woman aged 18-35 years in good health and CMV-seropositive. The CDR3: CASSFGVSTDTQYF. The CDR3 nucleotides read TGTGCCAGCAGCTTCGGGGTTAGCACAGATACGCAGTATTTT. The full variable domain, in which reference TRBV5-5 and TRBJ2-3 provide the parts outside the CDR3, is DAGVTQSPTHLIKTRGQQVTLRCSPISGHKSVSWYQQVLGQGPQFIFQYYEKEERGRGNFPDRFSARQFPNYSSELNVNALLLGDSALYLCASSFGVSTDTQYFGPGTRLTVL.